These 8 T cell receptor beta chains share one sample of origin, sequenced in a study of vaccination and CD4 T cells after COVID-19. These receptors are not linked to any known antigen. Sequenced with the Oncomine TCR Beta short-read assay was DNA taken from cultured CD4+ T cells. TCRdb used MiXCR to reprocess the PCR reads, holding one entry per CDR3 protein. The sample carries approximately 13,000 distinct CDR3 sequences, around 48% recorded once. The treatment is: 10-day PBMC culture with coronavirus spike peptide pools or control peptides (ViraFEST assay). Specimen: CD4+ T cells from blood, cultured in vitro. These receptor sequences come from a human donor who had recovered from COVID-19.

As DNA, the CDR3 is TGTGCCAGCAGTATGGCAGGGGCAGGGACCGGGGAGCTGTTTTTT. Its protein product is CASSMAGAGTGELFF. The J gene is TRBJ2-2, the V gene TRBV6-1; D is perhaps TRBD1 (6 bases). Trimming removed 5 bases from V and 5 bases from J, with 15 bases in between. Germline V gives CDR1 MNHNS, CDR2 SASEGT. There are 15 residues in the CDR3.

CDR3 protein: CASSLRRANTGELFF. CDR3 bases: TGTGCCAGCAGCTTACGGAGGGCAAACACCGGGGAGCTGTTTTTT. The chain employs TRBV7-9 and TRBJ2-2; TRBD2 is a possible D gene (6 bases). The CDR3 has 15 residues. In germline, CDR1 is SEHNR, CDR2 FQNEAQ (reference sequence). The germline V and J ends were trimmed by 2 bases and 2 bases, with 9 bases remaining between them.

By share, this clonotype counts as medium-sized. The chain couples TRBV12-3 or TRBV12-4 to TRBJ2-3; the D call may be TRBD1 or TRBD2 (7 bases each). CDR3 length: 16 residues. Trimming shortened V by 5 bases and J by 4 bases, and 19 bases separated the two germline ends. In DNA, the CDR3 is TGTGCCAGCAGTCCCCGACAGGGACGGGGGGCAGATACGCAGTATTTT. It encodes CASSPRQGRGADTQYF.

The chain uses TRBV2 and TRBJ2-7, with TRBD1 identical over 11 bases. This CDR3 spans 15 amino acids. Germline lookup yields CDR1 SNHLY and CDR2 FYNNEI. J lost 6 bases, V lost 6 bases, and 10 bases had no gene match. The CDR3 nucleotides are TGTGCCAGCAGGTCCTCGAGCGGGACAGGGGGCGAGCAGTACTTC. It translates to CASRSSSGTGGEQYF.

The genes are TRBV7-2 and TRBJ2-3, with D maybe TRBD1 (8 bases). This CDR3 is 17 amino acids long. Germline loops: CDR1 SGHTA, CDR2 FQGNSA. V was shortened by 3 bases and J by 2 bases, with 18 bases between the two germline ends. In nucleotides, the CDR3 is TGTGCCAGCAGCTTGGACAGGGCCGGGACTACCACAGATACGCAGTATTTT. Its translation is CASSLDRAGTTTDTQYF.

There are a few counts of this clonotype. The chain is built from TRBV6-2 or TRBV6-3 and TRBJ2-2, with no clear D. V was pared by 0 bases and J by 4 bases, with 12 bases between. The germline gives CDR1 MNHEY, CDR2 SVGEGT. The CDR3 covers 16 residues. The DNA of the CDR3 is TGTGCCAGCAGTTACTCCCCGACATCAGGCACCGGGGAGCTGTTTTTT. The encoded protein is CASSYSPTSGTGELFF.

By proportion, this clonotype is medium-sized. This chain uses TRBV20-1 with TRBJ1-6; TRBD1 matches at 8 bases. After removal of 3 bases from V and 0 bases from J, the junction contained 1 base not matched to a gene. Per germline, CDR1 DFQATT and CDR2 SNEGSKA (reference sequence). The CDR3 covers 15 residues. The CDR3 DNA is TGCAGTGCTAGGGGGACAGGCTCCTATAATTCACCCCTCCACTTT. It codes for CSARGTGSYNSPLHF.

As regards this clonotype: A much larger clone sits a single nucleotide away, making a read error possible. CDR3 sequence reads: CSAPGQTDYSYTF. CDR3 DNA: TGCAGTGCTCCCGGGCAGACAGACTATAGCTACACCTTC. The chain uses TRBV20-1 and TRBJ1-2; possibly TRBD1 for D (5 bases). CDR1 is DFQATT, CDR2 SNEGSKA, per germline (reference sequence). This CDR3 is 13 amino acids long.